This record concerns one TCR beta chain sequence. The antigen remains unidentified. This specimen comes from a study of chemoradiotherapy in HPV16-positive cancers. As for the study in general: A couple of HPV16-positive patients' cells yielded candidate HPV-specific clones and common motifs.

V gave up 9 bases and J gave up 2 bases, with 10 bases separating them. The CDR3 runs to 12 residues. Germline V gene sequence: CDR1 LGHNA, CDR2 YNFKEQ. TCRdb's copy holds only in-frame clones and misses some; the assay was immunoSEQ multiplex PCR. This sample has about 12,000 clones, with roughly 73% found just once. Study-level points and caveats: Only a couple of HPV16-positive patients supplied the functional HPV-specificity definition. Candidate HPV-specific clones and E7-related TCR motifs grew in tumor during treatment.

The V and J genes are TRBV4-2 and TRBJ1-2; tentative D call: TRBD1 (6 bases). This sample was taken from a patient who underwent chemoradiotherapy. The source is a human donor with HPV-associated anogenital cancer. CDR3 sequence (DNA): TGTGCCAGTAAACAGGGAAACTATGGCTACACCTTC. It codes for CASKQGNYGYTF.